This record concerns one T cell receptor beta chain sequence. The data belong to a study of control samples from healthy donors and cancer patients. Clones were sequenced by immunoSEQ multiplex PCR, and TCRdb holds only the in-frame ones, with some missing. This table holds 130,000 to 150,000 clones, about 90% found once. The CDR3 runs to 12 residues. Germline trimming cut 3 bases from V and 6 bases from J; bases unmatched to any gene: 3. From germline, CDR1 is SQVTM and CDR2 ANQGSEA. V usage is TRBV29-1 and J usage is TRBJ1-1, with TRBD1 identical over 8 bases. The sample taken for sequencing was blood. The sequence was collected from a man between 25 and 39 years old in good health. The CDR3 sequence is CSVEDRAPEAFF. As DNA, the CDR3 is TGCAGCGTTGAGGACAGGGCCCCTGAAGCTTTCTTT. Variable domain in full (rest from reference TRBV29-1 and TRBJ1-1): SAVISQKPSRDICQRGTSLTIQCQVDSQVTMMFWYRQQPGQSLTLIATANQGSEATYESGFVIDKFPISRPNLTFSTLTVSNMSPEDSSIYLCSVEDRAPEAFFGQGTRLTVV.